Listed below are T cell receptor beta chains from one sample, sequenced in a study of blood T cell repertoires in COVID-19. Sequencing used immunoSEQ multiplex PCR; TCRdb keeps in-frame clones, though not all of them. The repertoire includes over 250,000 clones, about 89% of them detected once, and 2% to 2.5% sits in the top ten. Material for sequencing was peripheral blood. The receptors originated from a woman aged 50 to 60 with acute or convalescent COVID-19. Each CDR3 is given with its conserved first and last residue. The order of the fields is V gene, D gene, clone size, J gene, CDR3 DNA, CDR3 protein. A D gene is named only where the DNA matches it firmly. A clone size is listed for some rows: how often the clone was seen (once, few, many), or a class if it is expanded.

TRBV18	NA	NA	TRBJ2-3	TGTGCCAGCTCACCCCTCGTGGATACGCAGTATTTT	CASSPLVDTQYF
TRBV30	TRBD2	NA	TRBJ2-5	TGTGCCTGGAGTGTACGAGGGTTTAGGAGCGGGAGAGAGACCCAGTACTTC	CAWSVRGFRSGRETQYF
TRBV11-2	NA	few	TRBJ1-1	TGTGCCAGCAGCTTCGCCCTGGGGGGGACTGAAGCTTTCTTT	CASSFALGGTEAFF
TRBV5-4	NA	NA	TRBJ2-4	TGTGCCAGCAGCTTAGCCGGGAATCTAGCCAAAAACATTCAGTACTTC	CASSLAGNLAKNIQYF
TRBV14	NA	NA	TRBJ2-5	TGTGCCAGCAGCCTCTTGGGCAGCCAAGAGACCCAGTACTTC	CASSLLGSQETQYF
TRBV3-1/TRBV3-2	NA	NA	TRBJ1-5	TGTGCCAGCAGCCAAGATATGAACAGAAATCAGCCCCAGCATTTT	CASSQDMNRNQPQHF
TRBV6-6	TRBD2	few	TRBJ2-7	TGTGCCAGCAGTTTTAGCGGGAGCTACGAGCAGTACTTC	CASSFSGSYEQYF
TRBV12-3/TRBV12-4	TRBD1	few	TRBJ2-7	TGTGCCAGTTGCACAGGGGACTACGAGCAGTACTTC	CASCTGDYEQYF
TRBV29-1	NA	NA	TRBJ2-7	TGCAGCGTTGGGGCAGGGGATAGCTACGAGCAGTACTTC	CSVGAGDSYEQYF
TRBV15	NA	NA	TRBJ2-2	TGTGCCACCAGCCCCCTCATTGGGCAGGCGAACACCGGGGAGCTGTTTTTT	CATSPLIGQANTGELFF
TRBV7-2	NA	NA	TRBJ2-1	TGTGCCAGCAGCTCGACCACAGCCTACAATGAGCAGTTCTTC	CASSSTTAYNEQFF
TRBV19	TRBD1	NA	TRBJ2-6	TGTGCCAGTAGTGAGCGGACAGGGATGCCTGGGGCCAACGTCCTGACTTTC	CASSERTGMPGANVLTF
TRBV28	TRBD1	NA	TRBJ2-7	TGTGCCAGCAGTTCGGACAGGGTCTCCTACGAGCAGTACTTC	CASSSDRVSYEQYF
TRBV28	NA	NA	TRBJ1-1	TGTGCCAGCAGCCCTAGTAACAGGCCTGAAGCTTTCTTT	CASSPSNRPEAFF
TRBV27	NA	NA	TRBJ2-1	TGTGCCAGCAGTTTTAGGGGGAGGGAAATTTACAATGAGCAGTTCTTC	CASSFRGREIYNEQFF
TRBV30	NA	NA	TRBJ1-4	TGTGCCTGGCAGGGTGCAACTAATGAAAAACTGTTTTTT	CAWQGATNEKLFF
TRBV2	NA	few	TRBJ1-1	TGTGCCAGCAGCGACATCCGCGACAGGGCTTTCTTT	CASSDIRDRAFF
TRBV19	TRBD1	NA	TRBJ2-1	TGTGCCAGTAGTATGGGACAGATTAGCTCCTACAATGAGCAGTTCTTC	CASSMGQISSYNEQFF
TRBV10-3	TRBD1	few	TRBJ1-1	TGTGCCACCCAACGCGACAGGGCGAACGCTGAAGCTTTCTTT	CATQRDRANAEAFF
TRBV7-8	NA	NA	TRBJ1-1	TGTGCCAGCAGCTCGTCTCAGGGAAAGGACACTGAAGCTTTCTTT	CASSSSQGKDTEAFF
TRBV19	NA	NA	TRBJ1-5	TGTGCCAGTAGTATCGGCCAGGCCAATCAGCCCCAGCATTTT	CASSIGQANQPQHF
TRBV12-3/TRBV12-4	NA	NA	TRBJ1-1	TGTGCCAGCAGTTTACAGGGGTACACTGAAGCTTTCTTT	CASSLQGYTEAFF
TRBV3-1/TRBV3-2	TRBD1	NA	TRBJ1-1	TGTGCCAGCAGGGGACAGGGCGGGACTGAAGCTTTCTTT	CASRGQGGTEAFF
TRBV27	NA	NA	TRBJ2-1	TGTGCCAGCAGTTTATCGGGCGCGGGCCACCAATACAATGAGCAGTTCTTC	CASSLSGAGHQYNEQFF
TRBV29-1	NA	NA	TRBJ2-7	TGCAGCGTTGAACACTCCTACGAGCAGTACTTC	CSVEHSYEQYF
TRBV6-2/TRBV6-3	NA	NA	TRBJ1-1	TGTGCCAGCAGTTACCTTCTCGCTGAAGCTTTCTTT	CASSYLLAEAFF
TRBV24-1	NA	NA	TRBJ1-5	TGTGCCACCAGTGATCAGGGATTAGATCAGCCCCAGCATTTT	CATSDQGLDQPQHF
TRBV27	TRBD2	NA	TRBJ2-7	TGTGCCAGCAACAGCGGGAGCTCCTACGAGCAGTACTTC	CASNSGSSYEQYF
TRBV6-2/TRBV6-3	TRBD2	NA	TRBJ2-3	TGTGCCAGCAGTTACTCGAAGCCGGGGACCGGGCTAGCGGGGAACACAGATACGCAGTATTTT	CASSYSKPGTGLAGNTDTQYF
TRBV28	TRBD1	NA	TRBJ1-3	TGTGCCAGCAGTTTATCTCGGGACAGGACTGGAAACACCATATATTTT	CASSLSRDRTGNTIYF
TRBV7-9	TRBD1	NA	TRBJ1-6	TGTGCCAGCAGCCCGTTAGCCGGGACAGGGGATTCACCCCTCCACTTT	CASSPLAGTGDSPLHF
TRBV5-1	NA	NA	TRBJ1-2	TGCGCCAGCAGGCCCTTTGCGAACGGCTACACCTTC	CASRPFANGYTF
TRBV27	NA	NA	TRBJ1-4	TGTGCCAGCCGGAAGGGAGCAACTAATGAAAAACTGTTTTTT	CASRKGATNEKLFF
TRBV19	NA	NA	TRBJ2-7	TGTGCCAGTAGTCTCTTGGCTAGCGACTACGAGCAGTACTTC	CASSLLASDYEQYF
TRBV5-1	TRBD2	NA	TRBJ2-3	TGCGCCAGCAGCCCCGGCGGGGGGGCCCTTGCAGATACGCAGTATTTT	CASSPGGGALADTQYF
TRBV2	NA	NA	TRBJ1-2	TGTGCCAGGAGGACACCCAACTCGGGCTATGGCTACACCTTC	CARRTPNSGYGYTF
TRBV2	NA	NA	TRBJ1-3	TGTGCCAGCAGTGACGAGGGTACCGGAAACACCATATATTTT	CASSDEGTGNTIYF
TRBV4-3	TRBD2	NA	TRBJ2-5	TGCGCCAGCAGCCAAGAGTTGCTTGGCGGGAGGGTGGAGACCCAGTACTTC	CASSQELLGGRVETQYF
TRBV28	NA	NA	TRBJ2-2	TGTGCCAGCAGTGACATAGCGGCTTACACCGGGGAGCTGTTTTTT	CASSDIAAYTGELFF
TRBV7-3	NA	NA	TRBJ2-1	TGTGCCAGCAGCTTAACTACCTACTCCTACAATGAGCAGTTCTTC	CASSLTTYSYNEQFF
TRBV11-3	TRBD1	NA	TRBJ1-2	TGTGCCAGCAGCTTAGTGGGACAGGGGTATGGCTACACCTTC	CASSLVGQGYGYTF
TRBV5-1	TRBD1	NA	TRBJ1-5	TGCGCCAGCAGCCCGAAAGAGGGGGCCGGACAGCCCCAGCATTTT	CASSPKEGAGQPQHF
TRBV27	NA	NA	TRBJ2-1	TGTGCCAGCACCCAGGTTAGCTCCTACAATGAGCAGTTCTTC	CASTQVSSYNEQFF
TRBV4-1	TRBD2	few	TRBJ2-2	TGCGCCAGCAGCCGGGGACTAGCGGGAGGGCTCCGGGCCGGGGAGCTGTTTTTT	CASSRGLAGGLRAGELFF
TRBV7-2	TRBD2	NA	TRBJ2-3	TGTGCCAGCAGCCTGGAGACTAGCGGGAGGCAAGATACGCAGTATTTT	CASSLETSGRQDTQYF
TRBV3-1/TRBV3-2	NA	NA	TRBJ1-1	TGTGCCAGCAGCCGCTCGGACACTGAAGCTTTCTTT	CASSRSDTEAFF
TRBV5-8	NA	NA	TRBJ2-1	TGTGCCAGCAGCTTGATAGCGAGCTCCTACAATGAGCAGTTCTTC	CASSLIASSYNEQFF
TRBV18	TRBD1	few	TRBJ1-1	TGTGCCAGCTCACCACTGAATCACAGGGGCACTGAAGCTTTCTTT	CASSPLNHRGTEAFF